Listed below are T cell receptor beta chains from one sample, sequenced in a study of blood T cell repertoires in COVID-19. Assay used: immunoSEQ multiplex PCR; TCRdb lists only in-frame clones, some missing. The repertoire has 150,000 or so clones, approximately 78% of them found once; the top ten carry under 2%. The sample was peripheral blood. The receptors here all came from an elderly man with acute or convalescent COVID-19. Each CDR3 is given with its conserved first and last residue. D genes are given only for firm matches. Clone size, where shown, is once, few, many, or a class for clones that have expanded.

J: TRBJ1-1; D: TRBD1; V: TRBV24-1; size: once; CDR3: CATSDPGTGNTEAFF; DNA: TGTGCCACCAGTGACCCCGGGACAGGGAACACTGAAGCTTTCTTT
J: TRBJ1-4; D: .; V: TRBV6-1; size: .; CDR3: CASSAFPDSSNEKLFF; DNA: TGTGCCAGCAGTGCTTTCCCGGACAGCAGTAATGAAAAACTGTTTTTT
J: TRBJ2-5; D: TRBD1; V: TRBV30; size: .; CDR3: CAWVGQGGNGETQYF; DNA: TGTGCCTGGGTAGGACAGGGGGGAAATGGAGAGACCCAGTACTTC
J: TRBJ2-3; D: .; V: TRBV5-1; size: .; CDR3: CASSMTVSTDTQYF; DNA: TGCGCCAGCAGCATGACAGTAAGCACAGATACGCAGTATTTT
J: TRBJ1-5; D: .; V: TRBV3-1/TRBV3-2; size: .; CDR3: CASSQGAASNQPQHF; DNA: TGTGCCAGCAGCCAAGGGGCTGCTAGCAATCAGCCCCAGCATTTT
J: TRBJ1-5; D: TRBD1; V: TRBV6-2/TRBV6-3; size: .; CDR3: CASSDPTGNSNQPQHF; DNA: TGTGCCAGCAGTGACCCGACAGGGAATAGCAATCAGCCCCAGCATTTT
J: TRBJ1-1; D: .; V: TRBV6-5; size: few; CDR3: CASSSVGRAEAFF; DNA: TGTGCCAGCAGCTCCGTGGGGCGCGCTGAAGCTTTCTTT
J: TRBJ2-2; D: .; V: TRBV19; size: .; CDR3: CASSMSGVQNTGELFF; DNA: TGTGCCAGTAGTATGTCGGGGGTACAGAACACCGGGGAGCTGTTTTTT
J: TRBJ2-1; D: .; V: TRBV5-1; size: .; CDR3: CASRVRDNEQFF; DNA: TGCGCCAGCAGGGTCAGGGACAATGAGCAGTTCTTC
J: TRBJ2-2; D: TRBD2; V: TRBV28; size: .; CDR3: CASSAPGLALGELFF; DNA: TGTGCCAGCAGTGCACCGGGACTAGCTCTAGGGGAGCTGTTTTTT
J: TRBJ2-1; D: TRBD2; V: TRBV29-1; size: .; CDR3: CSVQRGSSYNEQFF; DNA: TGCAGCGTACAGCGGGGGAGCTCCTACAATGAGCAGTTCTTC
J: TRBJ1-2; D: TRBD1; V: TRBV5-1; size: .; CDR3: CASSLRDRGIDGYTF; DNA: TGCGCCAGCAGCTTGAGGGACAGGGGTATCGATGGCTACACCTTC
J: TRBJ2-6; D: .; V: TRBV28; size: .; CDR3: CASRGTGSPTYNVLTF; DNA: TGTGCCAGCAGGGGAACAGGGAGCCCCACATACAACGTCCTGACTTTC
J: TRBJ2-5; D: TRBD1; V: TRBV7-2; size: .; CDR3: CASSPTGTGGETQYF; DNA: TGTGCCAGCAGCCCCACCGGGACAGGGGGGGAGACCCAGTACTTC
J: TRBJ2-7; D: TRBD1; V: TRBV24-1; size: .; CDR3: CATSTHPGQGSYEQYF; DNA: TGTGCCACCAGTACACATCCGGGACAGGGCTCCTACGAGCAGTACTTC
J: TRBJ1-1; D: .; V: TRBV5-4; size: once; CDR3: CASSYNIRAEAFF; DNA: TGTGCCAGCAGCTATAACATCAGGGCTGAAGCTTTCTTT
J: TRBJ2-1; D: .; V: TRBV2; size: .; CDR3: CASRERGLGQFF; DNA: TGTGCCAGCAGGGAAAGAGGGCTGGGGCAGTTCTTC
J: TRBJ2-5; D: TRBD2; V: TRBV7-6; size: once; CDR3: CASSSTSGLQETQYF; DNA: TGTGCCAGCAGCTCGACTAGCGGACTCCAAGAGACCCAGTACTTC
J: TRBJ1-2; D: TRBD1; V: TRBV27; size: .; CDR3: CASSSDRELDYTF; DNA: TGTGCCAGCAGTTCCGACAGGGAATTAGACTACACCTTC
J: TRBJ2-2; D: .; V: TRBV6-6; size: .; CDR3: CASIQQVANTGELFF; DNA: TGTGCCAGCATCCAACAGGTGGCGAACACCGGGGAGCTGTTTTTT
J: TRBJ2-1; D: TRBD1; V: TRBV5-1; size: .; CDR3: CASSPQGDSYNEQFF; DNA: TGCGCCAGCAGCCCTCAGGGGGACTCCTACAATGAGCAGTTCTTC
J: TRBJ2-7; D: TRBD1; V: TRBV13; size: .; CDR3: CASSPGTGLYEQYF; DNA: TGTGCCAGCAGTCCCGGGACAGGGCTCTACGAGCAGTACTTC
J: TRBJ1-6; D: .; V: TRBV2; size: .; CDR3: CASSGRRNSPLHF; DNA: TGTGCCAGCAGCGGCAGGAGGAATTCACCCCTCCACTTT
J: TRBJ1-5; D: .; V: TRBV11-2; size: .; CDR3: CASSLSGQGQPQHF; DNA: TGTGCCAGCAGCTTATCAGGGCAGGGGCAGCCCCAGCATTTT
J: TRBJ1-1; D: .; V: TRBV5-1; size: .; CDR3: CASRRSTSNTEAFF; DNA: TGCGCCAGCAGGAGGTCTACCAGTAACACTGAAGCTTTCTTT
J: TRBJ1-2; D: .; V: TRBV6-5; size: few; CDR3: CASSPTQGTNYGYTF; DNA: TGTGCCAGCAGTCCGACTCAGGGAACCAACTATGGCTACACCTTC
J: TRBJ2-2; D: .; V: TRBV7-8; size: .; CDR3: CASSQQTVNTGELFF; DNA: TGTGCCAGCAGCCAACAGACGGTGAACACCGGGGAGCTGTTTTTT
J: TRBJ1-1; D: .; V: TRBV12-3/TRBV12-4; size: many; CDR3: CASSFRPGTEAFF; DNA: TGTGCCAGCAGTTTTCGCCCGGGGACTGAAGCTTTCTTT
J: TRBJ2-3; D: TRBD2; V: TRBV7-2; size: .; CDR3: CASSFRGRVDTQYF; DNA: TGTGCCAGCAGCTTCCGGGGGAGGGTGGATACGCAGTATTTT
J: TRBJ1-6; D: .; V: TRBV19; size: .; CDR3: CASADRHNSPLHF; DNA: TGTGCCAGTGCCGACAGGCATAATTCACCCCTCCACTTT
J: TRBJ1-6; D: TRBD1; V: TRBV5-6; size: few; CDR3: CASSWTGENSPLHF; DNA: TGTGCCAGCAGCTGGACAGGGGAGAATTCACCCCTCCACTTT
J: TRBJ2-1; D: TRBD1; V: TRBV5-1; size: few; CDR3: CASSLTGTGLRYEQFF; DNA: TGCGCCAGCAGCTTGACCGGGACAGGGTTAAGGTATGAGCAGTTCTTC
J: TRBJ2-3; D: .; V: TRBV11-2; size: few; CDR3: CASSPNTVTDTQYF; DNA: TGTGCCAGCAGCCCAAATACAGTTACAGATACGCAGTATTTT
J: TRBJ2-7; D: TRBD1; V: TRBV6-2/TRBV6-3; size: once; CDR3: CASSYRGQPYEQYF; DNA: TGTGCCAGCAGTTACCGGGGACAGCCCTACGAGCAGTACTTC
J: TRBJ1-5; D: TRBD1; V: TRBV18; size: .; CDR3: CASSDSTGSNQPQHF; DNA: TGTGCCAGCTCCGACTCGACAGGGAGCAATCAGCCCCAGCATTTT
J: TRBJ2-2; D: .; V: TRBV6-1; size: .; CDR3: CASRLGVTGELFF; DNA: TGTGCCAGCAGGCTAGGGGTCACCGGGGAGCTGTTTTTT
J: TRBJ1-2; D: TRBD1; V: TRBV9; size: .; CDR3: CASSAPGDRSLYGYTF; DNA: TGTGCCAGCAGCGCCCCGGGGGACAGGAGCCTCTATGGCTACACCTTC